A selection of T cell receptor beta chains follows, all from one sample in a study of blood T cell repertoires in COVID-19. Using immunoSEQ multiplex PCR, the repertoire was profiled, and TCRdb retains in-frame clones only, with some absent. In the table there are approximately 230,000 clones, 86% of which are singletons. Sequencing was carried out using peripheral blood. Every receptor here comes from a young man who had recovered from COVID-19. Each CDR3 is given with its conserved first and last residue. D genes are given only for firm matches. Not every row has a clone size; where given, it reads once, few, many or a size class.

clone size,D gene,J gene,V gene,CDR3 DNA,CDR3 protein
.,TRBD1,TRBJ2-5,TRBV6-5,TGTGCCAGCGGGGGACAGGGGGCCAGGGAGACCCAGTACTTC,CASGGQGARETQYF
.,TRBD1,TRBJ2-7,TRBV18,TGTGCCAGCTCATCCGACCGGGACAGTGTAATCTACGAGCAGTACTTC,CASSSDRDSVIYEQYF
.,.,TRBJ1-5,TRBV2,TGTGCCAGCAGGGGGCCACTCAATCAGCCCCAGCATTTT,CASRGPLNQPQHF
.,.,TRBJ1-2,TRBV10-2,TGCGCCAGCAGACAGGGTGCGGACTATGGCTACACCTTC,CASRQGADYGYTF
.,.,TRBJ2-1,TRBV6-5,TGTGCCAGCAGTTACGGGGGCCCCTACAATGAGCAGTTCTTC,CASSYGGPYNEQFF
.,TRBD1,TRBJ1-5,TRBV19,TGTGCCAGTAGTAGGGACAGGAATCAGCCCCAGCATTTT,CASSRDRNQPQHF
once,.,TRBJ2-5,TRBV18,TGTGCCAGCTCACTCGTTTTCCGGGACAACCAAGAGACCCAGTACTTC,CASSLVFRDNQETQYF
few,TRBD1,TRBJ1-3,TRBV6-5,TGTGCCAGCGGGACAGGACGGAGCTCTGGAAACACCATATATTTT,CASGTGRSSGNTIYF
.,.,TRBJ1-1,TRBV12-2,TGTGCAAGTAAACAGGGGTTGGACACTGAAGCTTTCTTT,CASKQGLDTEAFF
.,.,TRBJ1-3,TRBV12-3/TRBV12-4,TGTGCCAGCAGTTTAGGCGGAATATATTTT,CASSLGGIYF
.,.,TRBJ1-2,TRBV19,TGTGCCAGTAGTATAACGGGGGTCGATGGCTACACCTTC,CASSITGVDGYTF
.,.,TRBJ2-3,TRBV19,TGTGCCAGTAGTATATTTCAGGGGGGTGTCGGGGGCCTCACAGATACGCAGTATTTT,CASSIFQGGVGGLTDTQYF
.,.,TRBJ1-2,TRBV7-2,TGTGCCAGCAGCTTATCCTCGGGGGTCTACTATGGCTACACCTTC,CASSLSSGVYYGYTF
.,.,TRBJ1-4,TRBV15,TGTGCCACCAGCAGATCCGGGGAGGGTTTTGAAAAACTGTTTTTT,CATSRSGEGFEKLFF
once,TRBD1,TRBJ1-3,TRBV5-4,TGTGCCAGCAGCCCCGGGACAGGGATAAACACCATATATTTT,CASSPGTGINTIYF
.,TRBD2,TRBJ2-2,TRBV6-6,TGTGCCAGCAGTTTTGGGACTAGCAACACCGGGGAGCTGTTTTTT,CASSFGTSNTGELFF
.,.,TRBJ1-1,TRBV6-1,TGTGCCAGCAGTGAAGCAGCGGTAGCTGAAGCTTTCTTT,CASSEAAVAEAFF
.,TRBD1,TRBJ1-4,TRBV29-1,TGCAGCGCCCGAAGGGGACAGGGAGAAGGAAGCGGTGAAAAACTGTTTTTT,CSARRGQGEGSGEKLFF
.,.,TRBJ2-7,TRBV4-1,TGCGCCAGCAGCCAAGTGGAGGGGTTCTCCTACGAGCAGTACTTC,CASSQVEGFSYEQYF
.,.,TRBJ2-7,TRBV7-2,TGTGCCAGCAGCCATCGGGACACCTACGAGCAGTACTTC,CASSHRDTYEQYF
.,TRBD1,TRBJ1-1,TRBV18,TGTGCCAGCTCTCCAGGGGGGGACACTGAAGCTTTCTTT,CASSPGGDTEAFF
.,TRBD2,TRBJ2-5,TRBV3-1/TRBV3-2,TGTGCCAGCAGCCAGGGATTAGCGGGGGGATCGGGAGAGACCCAGTACTTC,CASSQGLAGGSGETQYF